A selection of T cell receptor beta chains follows, all from one sample in a study of T cell repertoires in cytomegalovirus infection. TCRdb processed the reads anew with MiXCR; each CDR3 protein has one entry. The sample has about 920,000 distinct CDR3 sequences; around 31% are singletons. Antigens of these TCRs are unknown. The sequencing here drew on cultured CD8+ T cells from PBMCs, taken from culture after CMV antigen stimulation. The receptor source for this set is a human donor in good health (CMV status not recorded). Some clones in this sample may be carry-over from other donors' samples. Both conserved end residues are part of each CDR3. The D gene is left open where the match is weak. Size is stated for part of the rows, as once, few or many counts, or as a class when the clone is expanded.

j_call: TRBJ2-2; v_call: TRBV27; clone_size: .; d_call: .; cdr3_nt: TGTGCCAGCAGTTTAGCAGGCGTGAGGTTCACCGGGGAGCTGTTTTTT; cdr3_aa: CASSLAGVRFTGELFF
j_call: TRBJ1-5; v_call: TRBV6-1; clone_size: .; d_call: .; cdr3_nt: TGTGCCAGTGGTGAGGTAGGGAGAAATCAGCCCCAGCATTTT; cdr3_aa: CASGEVGRNQPQHF
j_call: TRBJ2-6; v_call: TRBV7-3; clone_size: .; d_call: .; cdr3_nt: TGTGCCAGCATGGGGGACTCTGGGGCCAACGTCCTGACTTTC; cdr3_aa: CASMGDSGANVLTF
j_call: TRBJ2-5; v_call: TRBV7-9; clone_size: .; d_call: .; cdr3_nt: TGTGCCAGCAGCTTAGAACAAAGCGGCCAAGAGACCCAGTACTTC; cdr3_aa: CASSLEQSGQETQYF
j_call: TRBJ1-6; v_call: TRBV4-2; clone_size: few; d_call: .; cdr3_nt: TGTGCCAGCAGCCAAGTGGTGGTCGTTAGCTCCTATAATTCACCCCTCCACTTT; cdr3_aa: CASSQVVVVSSYNSPLHF
j_call: TRBJ2-1; v_call: TRBV6-5; clone_size: few; d_call: .; cdr3_nt: TGTGCCAGCAGTTACAGTTCAGCCACAGACAATGAGCAGTTCTTC; cdr3_aa: CASSYSSATDNEQFF
j_call: TRBJ2-7; v_call: TRBV7-9; clone_size: many; d_call: TRBD1; cdr3_nt: TGTGCCAGCAGCTTAACAGGGGCCACCTACGAGCAGTACTTC; cdr3_aa: CASSLTGATYEQYF
j_call: TRBJ2-6; v_call: TRBV6-6; clone_size: .; d_call: .; cdr3_nt: TGTGCCAGCAGTGTCGACTCTGGGGCCAACGTCCTGACTTTC; cdr3_aa: CASSVDSGANVLTF
j_call: TRBJ1-1; v_call: TRBV7-8; clone_size: medium-sized; d_call: .; cdr3_nt: TGTGCCAGCAGCTTAGAAAACAGGGTCCTGAACACTGAAGCTTTCTTT; cdr3_aa: CASSLENRVLNTEAFF
j_call: TRBJ1-2; v_call: TRBV7-2; clone_size: few; d_call: .; cdr3_nt: TGTGCCAGCAGAATCCCCAGGCTCAATCTTGGCTACACCTTC; cdr3_aa: CASRIPRLNLGYTF
j_call: TRBJ2-1; v_call: TRBV4-1; clone_size: few; d_call: .; cdr3_nt: TGCGCCAGCAGCCAGGTTAGCGGCTTTTCCTACAATGAGCAGTTCTTC; cdr3_aa: CASSQVSGFSYNEQFF
j_call: TRBJ1-5; v_call: TRBV20-1; clone_size: few; d_call: TRBD1; cdr3_nt: TGCAGTGCTATCGACAGGGGCGATCGGCCCCAGCATTTT; cdr3_aa: CSAIDRGDRPQHF
j_call: TRBJ1-5; v_call: TRBV27; clone_size: few; d_call: .; cdr3_nt: TGTGCCAGCACCCGGGCCTCCGGTCAGCCCCAGCATTTT; cdr3_aa: CASTRASGQPQHF
j_call: TRBJ2-1; v_call: TRBV7-3; clone_size: many; d_call: .; cdr3_nt: TGTGCCAGCAGCTTAAAATCCCCGGGACACCACAATGAGCAGTTCTTC; cdr3_aa: CASSLKSPGHHNEQFF
j_call: TRBJ2-7; v_call: TRBV2; clone_size: few; d_call: .; cdr3_nt: TGTGCCAGCAGTGAAGATCACTTCCCGGGGAGCTACGAGCAGTACTTC; cdr3_aa: CASSEDHFPGSYEQYF
j_call: TRBJ2-7; v_call: TRBV7-8; clone_size: many; d_call: TRBD2; cdr3_nt: TGTGCCAGCAGCTCCCGGGAGGGTACCTACGAGCAGTACTTC; cdr3_aa: CASSSREGTYEQYF
j_call: TRBJ2-1; v_call: TRBV7-2; clone_size: many; d_call: .; cdr3_nt: TGTGCCAGCAGCGTCACGTGGATTGAGCAGTTCTTC; cdr3_aa: CASSVTWIEQFF
j_call: TRBJ2-1; v_call: TRBV7-6; clone_size: .; d_call: TRBD2; cdr3_nt: TGTGCCAGCAGCTTCCGACTAGCGGGGGGGCACGGTGAGCAGTTCTTC; cdr3_aa: CASSFRLAGGHGEQFF
j_call: TRBJ2-7; v_call: TRBV10-2; clone_size: few; d_call: .; cdr3_nt: TGCGCCGCAGGGTCCTACGAGCAGTACTTC; cdr3_aa: CAAGSYEQYF
j_call: TRBJ2-6; v_call: TRBV7-9; clone_size: many; d_call: TRBD1; cdr3_nt: TGTGCCAGCAGCCCGGGACAGGGGACCCATCTCGGGGCCAACGTCCTGACTTTC; cdr3_aa: CASSPGQGTHLGANVLTF
j_call: TRBJ2-2; v_call: TRBV6-1; clone_size: .; d_call: TRBD2; cdr3_nt: TGTGCCAGCAGTGAAGTCAGCGGGGGTACCACCGGGGAGCTGTTTTTT; cdr3_aa: CASSEVSGGTTGELFF
j_call: TRBJ1-1; v_call: TRBV2; clone_size: few; d_call: TRBD1; cdr3_nt: TGTGCCAGCAGTGAGGGGACAGATTACTTCTTT; cdr3_aa: CASSEGTDYFF
j_call: TRBJ1-1; v_call: TRBV2; clone_size: .; d_call: .; cdr3_nt: TGTGCCAGCATAGAAGCGGGGTCGGCTTTCTTT; cdr3_aa: CASIEAGSAFF
j_call: TRBJ1-1; v_call: TRBV19; clone_size: .; d_call: TRBD1; cdr3_nt: TGTGCCAGTAGTGAAGACAGGGACATGAACACTGAAGCTTTCTTT; cdr3_aa: CASSEDRDMNTEAFF
j_call: TRBJ2-7; v_call: TRBV7-6; clone_size: few; d_call: TRBD2; cdr3_nt: TGTGCCAGCAGCCAAACGCCACTAGCGGGGGACGAGCAGTACTTC; cdr3_aa: CASSQTPLAGDEQYF
j_call: TRBJ2-1; v_call: TRBV2; clone_size: .; d_call: TRBD1; cdr3_nt: TGTGCCAGCCTGACAGGGGCCGATTACAATGAGCAGTTCTTC; cdr3_aa: CASLTGADYNEQFF
j_call: TRBJ2-1; v_call: TRBV7-9; clone_size: few; d_call: TRBD2; cdr3_nt: TGTGCCAGCAGCTTAGGAGCGGGGGGGGAAAATGAGCAGTTCTTC; cdr3_aa: CASSLGAGGENEQFF